Listed here are 21 T cell receptor beta chains from one sample, sequenced in a study of cytomegalovirus exposure and HLA in healthy donors. A multiplex PCR was run with 60 Vbeta primers and 13 Jbeta primers. The repertoire was sequenced with immunoSEQ multiplex PCR; TCRdb's copy has only in-frame clones and lacks some. The sample comprises 90,000 to 140,000 clones, 80% of which are singletons, and 6.9% rests with the top ten. Sample: PBMCs. The origin of the receptors is a man aged 25-40 years in good health and CMV-seropositive.

This clone appeared a few times. This chain uses TRBV6-1 with TRBJ1-6; D uncertain. The CDR3 covers 13 residues. V lost 8 bases and J 7 bases, leaving 12 bases between the germline ends. Germline CDR1 MNHNS, CDR2 SASEGT. CDR3 sequence: CASGGQWNSPLHF. The CDR3 nucleotides are TGTGCCAGCGGCGGGCAATGGAATTCACCCCTCCACTTT.

The CDR3 here is CATRIGGQYEQYF. The CDR3 region has the DNA TGTGCCACCAGGATTGGCGGCCAATACGAGCAGTACTTC. The chain carries TRBV15 and TRBJ2-7; no clear D gene. Germline V CDR1 and CDR2: LNHNV, YYDKDF (reference sequence). The CDR3 loop spans 13 amino acids. V was pared by 6 bases and J by 4 bases, with 13 bases between.

The V and J genes are TRBV5-1 and TRBJ2-7; D perhaps matches TRBD1 (6 bases). Between the trimmed V and J ends, which lost 0 bases and 3 bases, there was a span of 10 bases. This CDR3 has 14 residues. Germline assignment: CDR1 SGHRS and CDR2 YFSETQ. As DNA, the CDR3 is TGCGCCAGCAGCTTGGAGCCAGGGGACTACGAGCAGTACTTC. It translates to CASSLEPGDYEQYF.

The chain combines TRBV27 with TRBJ2-6; 7 nucleotides line up with TRBD1. The CDR3 is 17 amino acids. V shed 5 bases and J 0 bases; nucleotides not matched to a gene: 7. The germline gives CDR1 MNHEY, CDR2 SMNVEV (reference sequence). The CDR3 loop is CASSRQGFSSGANVLTF. CDR3 DNA: TGTGCCAGCAGTAGACAGGGCTTTTCCTCTGGGGCCAACGTCCTGACTTTC.

Remarks on this clone: The sample contains more than one DNA sequence encoding this CDR3. As DNA, the CDR3 is TGTGCCAGCAGACTCGACAGGGGTAATTCACCCCTCCACTTT. Amino acids: CASRLDRGNSPLHF. The chain combines TRBV27 with TRBJ1-6; 8 positions agree with TRBD1. CDR3 length: 14 amino acids. V lost 6 bases and J lost 6; bases outside the gene matches: 4. From germline, CDR1 is MNHEY and CDR2 SMNVEV (reference sequence).

CDR3 in DNA: TGTGCCAGCAGCTTTAGACAGGGTGGAAGCGAGCAGTACTTC. This sequence encodes CASSFRQGGSEQYF. The chain carries TRBV11-2 and TRBJ2-7, with TRBD1 matching over 7 bases. The V segment lost 3 bases and the J segment 6 bases; nucleotides outside the gene matches: 8. From germline, CDR1 is SGHAT and CDR2 FQNNGV. CDR3 length equals 14 residues.

The chain recombines TRBV4-1 with TRBJ1-2, with 7 bases identical to TRBD1. Germline assignment: CDR1 MGHRA and CDR2 YSYEKL. With V trimmed by 1 base and J by 4 bases, 9 bases remained unmatched. The CDR3 extends over 16 amino acids. The CDR3 loop is CASSQGLVTGIYGYTF. The CDR3 region has the DNA TGCGCCAGCAGCCAAGGGCTTGTGACAGGGATCTATGGCTACACCTTC.

This clone showed up just a few times. The rearrangement uses TRBV5-8 and TRBJ2-3; the D gene is possibly TRBD2 (6 bases). Looked up from germline, CDR1 is SGHTS and CDR2 is YDEGEE. CDR3 length equals 17 residues. V lost 0 bases to trimming and J lost 2 bases, with 16 bases between them. The CDR3 DNA is TGTGCCAGCAGCTTGGGAACTTTTAGCGGATACACAGATACGCAGTATTTT. As protein: CASSLGTFSGYTDTQYF.

The rearrangement links TRBV7-9 to TRBJ1-2, with D uncertain. The CDR3 runs 15 residues. V was cut by 1 base and J by 4 bases, with 13 bases left in between. Per the germline V gene, CDR1 is SEHNR and CDR2 is FQNEAQ (reference sequence). This CDR3 is CASSLVDSGFYGYTF. The CDR3 region has the DNA TGTGCCAGCAGCTTAGTGGATTCAGGATTCTATGGCTACACCTTC.

This sequence joins TRBV5-6 and TRBJ2-7; 7 bases match TRBD1. The germline gives CDR1 SGHDT, CDR2 YYEEEE. This CDR3 is built from 15 residues. The trim removed 4 bases at V and 4 bases at J, leaving 11 bases unmatched. The CDR3 nucleotides are TGTGCCAGCAGCGCTATTGGGACAGAATTTTACGAGCAGTACTTC. Translated: CASSAIGTEFYEQYF.

The chain combines TRBV7-3 with TRBJ2-5, with a tentative D call TRBD2 (5 bases). Germline CDR1 SGHTA, CDR2 FQGTGA. This CDR3 is built from 13 residues. Trimming left V 1 base short and J 5 bases short, with 8 bases between. The CDR3: CASSLNRRETQYF. CDR3 DNA: TGTGCCAGCAGCTTAAACCGGAGGGAGACCCAGTACTTC.

The chain uses TRBV27 and TRBJ2-3; D gene uncertain. Trimming cost V 2 bases and J 1 base, with 7 bases left between them. Germline CDR1 is MNHEY and CDR2 is SMNVEV (reference sequence). CDR3 length: 14 residues. As DNA, the CDR3 is TGTGCCAGCAGTTTAGACTTACGCACAGATACGCAGTATTTT. This encodes CASSLDLRTDTQYF.

The chain is built from TRBV4-2 and TRBJ1-6; D remains ambiguous. CDR3 length: 17 amino acids. The V gene's germline CDR1 is LGHNA and CDR2 YNFKEQ. Trimming took 5 bases from V and 6 from J, leaving 20 bases between them. CDR3 loop: CASSYQEPGYPNSPLHF. Written as DNA, the CDR3 is TGTGCCAGCAGCTATCAGGAACCAGGCTACCCTAATTCACCCCTCCACTTT.

Only a few counts were recorded for this clone. This rearrangement joins TRBV7-9 to TRBJ1-1; D is unclear. The V and J ends lost 0 bases and 4 bases respectively, with 15 bases between them. The CDR3 contains 16 residues. Per germline, CDR1 SEHNR and CDR2 FQNEAQ (reference sequence). The CDR3 protein is CASSLALQELGTEAFF. The DNA for the CDR3 is TGTGCCAGCAGCTTAGCGCTTCAGGAATTGGGCACTGAAGCTTTCTTT.

The chain uses TRBV2 and TRBJ2-7; 8 positions agree with TRBD1. This CDR3 region has 14 residues. The V gene end was trimmed by 2 bases and the J gene end by 4 bases; junction bases not matched to a gene: 4. Germline values: CDR1 SNHLY, CDR2 FYNNEI. For the CDR3, the DNA is TGTGCCAGCAGTGAATGGACAGGGAGATACGAGCAGTACTTC. Protein product: CASSEWTGRYEQYF.

There are a few counts of this clone. The rearrangement links TRBV7-2 to TRBJ1-2; D is unresolved. Germline CDR1 SGHTA, CDR2 FQGNSA. The CDR3 is 14 residues long. V lost 2 bases and J lost 4, with 11 bases in between. The DNA for the CDR3 is TGTGCCAGCAGCTTAATGCAAGCTAGCTATGGCTACACCTTC. Translated, it gives CASSLMQASYGYTF.

Remarks on this clone: The junction departs from germline at one end; a sequencing error may be responsible. The rearrangement joins TRBV7-7 to TRBJ2-1, with 13 positions matching TRBD2. The CDR3 extends over 15 amino acids. Germline CDR1 SSHAT, CDR2 FNYEAQ (reference sequence). The CDR3 coding sequence is TGTGCTAGCAGCCTACTAGCGGGGGGGCTCAATGAGCAGTTCTTC. This codes for CASSLLAGGLNEQFF.

The V gene is TRBV15, the J gene TRBJ1-5; TRBD1 agrees at 7 bases. Germline assignment: CDR1 LNHNV and CDR2 YYDKDF (reference sequence). After removal of 1 base from V and 3 bases from J, the junction contained 3 bases not matched to a gene. This CDR3 is 15 amino acids long. The CDR3 region is CATSRGGQPNQPQHF. The CDR3 nucleotides read TGTGCCACCAGCAGAGGGGGACAGCCCAATCAGCCCCAGCATTTT. The full variable domain, with the rest looked up from reference TRBV15 and TRBJ1-5, is DAMVIQNPRYQVTQFGKPVTLSCSQTLNHNVMYWYQQKSSQAPKLLFHYYDKDFNNEADTPDNFQSRRPNTSFCFLDIRSPGLGDTAMYLCATSRGGQPNQPQHFGDGTRLSIL.

This clone occurred a few times. The rearrangement uses TRBV18 and TRBJ2-5, with 10 bases lining up with TRBD2. V lost 3 bases and J lost 2; bases outside the gene matches: 3. This CDR3 contains 15 residues. CDR1 and CDR2 from the germline V gene are KGHSH and LQKENI. Here the CDR3 DNA reads TGTGCCAGCTCACCTCCACTAGCGGGGCAAGAGACCCAGTACTTC. Residues: CASSPPLAGQETQYF.

This clone was detected only once. The rearrangement joins TRBV4-1 to TRBJ2-1; D remains ambiguous. Germline CDR1 reads MGHRA; CDR2 reads YSYEKL. The CDR3 runs to 14 residues. V dropped 5 bases and J dropped 10 bases, with 18 bases sitting between them. DNA for the CDR3: TGCGCCAGCAGCTCCCCTCTATTCCGTTTGGAGCAGTTCTTC. This gives the protein CASSSPLFRLEQFF.

The genes are TRBV11-2 and TRBJ2-3; no clear D gene. CDR1 and CDR2 from the germline V gene are SGHAT and FQNNGV. V gave up 0 bases and J gave up 10 bases, with 11 bases separating them. The CDR3 runs 13 residues. The CDR3 is CASSLESRSSQYF. CDR3 sequence (DNA): TGTGCCAGCAGCTTAGAATCCAGGTCGTCGCAGTATTTT.